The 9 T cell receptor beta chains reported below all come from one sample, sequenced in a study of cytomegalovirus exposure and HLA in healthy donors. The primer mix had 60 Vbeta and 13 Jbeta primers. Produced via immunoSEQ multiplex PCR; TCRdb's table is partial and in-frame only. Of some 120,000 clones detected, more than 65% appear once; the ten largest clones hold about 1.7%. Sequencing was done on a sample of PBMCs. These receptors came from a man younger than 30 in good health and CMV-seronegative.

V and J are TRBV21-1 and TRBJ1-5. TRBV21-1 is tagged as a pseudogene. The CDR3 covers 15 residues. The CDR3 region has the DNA TGTGCCAGCAGCAGTGAACGGGGGTGCAATCAGCCCCAGCATTTT. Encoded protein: CASSSERGCNQPQHF.

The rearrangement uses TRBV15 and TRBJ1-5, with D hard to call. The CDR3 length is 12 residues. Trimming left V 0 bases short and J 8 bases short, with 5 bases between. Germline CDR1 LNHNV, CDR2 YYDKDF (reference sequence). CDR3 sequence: CATSRDGKPQHF. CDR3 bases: TGTGCCACCAGCAGAGACGGGAAGCCCCAGCATTTT.

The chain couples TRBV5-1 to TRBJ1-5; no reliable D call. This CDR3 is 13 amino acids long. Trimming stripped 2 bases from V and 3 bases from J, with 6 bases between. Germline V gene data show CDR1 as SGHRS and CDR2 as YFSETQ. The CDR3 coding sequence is TGCGCCAGCAGCTTAACGGTCAATCAGCCCCAGCATTTT. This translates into CASSLTVNQPQHF.

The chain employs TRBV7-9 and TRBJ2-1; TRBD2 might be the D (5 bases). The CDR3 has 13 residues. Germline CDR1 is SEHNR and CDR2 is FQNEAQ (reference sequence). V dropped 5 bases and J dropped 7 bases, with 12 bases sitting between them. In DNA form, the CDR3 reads TGTGCCAGCAGCCCCAGCGGCGGGAATGAGCAGTTCTTC. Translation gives CASSPSGGNEQFF.

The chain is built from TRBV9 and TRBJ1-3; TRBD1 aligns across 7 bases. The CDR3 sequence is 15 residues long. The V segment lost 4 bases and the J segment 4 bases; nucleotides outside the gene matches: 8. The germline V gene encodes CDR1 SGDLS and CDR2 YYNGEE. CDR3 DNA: TGTGCCAGCAGCTCCCGACAGGGTGGGGGAAACACCATATATTTT. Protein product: CASSSRQGGGNTIYF.

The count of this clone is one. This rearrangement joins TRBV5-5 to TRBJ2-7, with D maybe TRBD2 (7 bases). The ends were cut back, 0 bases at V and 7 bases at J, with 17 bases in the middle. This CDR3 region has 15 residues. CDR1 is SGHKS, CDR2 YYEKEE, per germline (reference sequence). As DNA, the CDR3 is TGTGCCAGCAGCTTGGCCCCGCGGGGGCCGGGGGAGCAGTACTTC. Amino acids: CASSLAPRGPGEQYF.

The CDR3 DNA reads as TGCGCCAGCAGCCAAGTGAGTGCGGGAAGCGGGGAGCTGTTTTTT. This sequence encodes CASSQVSAGSGELFF. The rearrangement uses TRBV4-3 and TRBJ2-2; possibly TRBD2 for D (6 bases). This CDR3 spans 15 amino acids. Trimming removed 1 base from V and 7 bases from J, with 13 bases in between. Germline-derived CDR1 and CDR2 are LGHNA and YSLEER.

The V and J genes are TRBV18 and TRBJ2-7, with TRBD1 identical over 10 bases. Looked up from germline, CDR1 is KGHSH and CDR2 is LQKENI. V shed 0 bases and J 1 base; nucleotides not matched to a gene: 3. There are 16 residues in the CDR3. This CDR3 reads CASSPPGQGLSYEQYF. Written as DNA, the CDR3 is TGTGCCAGCTCACCACCGGGACAGGGGTTATCCTACGAGCAGTACTTC.

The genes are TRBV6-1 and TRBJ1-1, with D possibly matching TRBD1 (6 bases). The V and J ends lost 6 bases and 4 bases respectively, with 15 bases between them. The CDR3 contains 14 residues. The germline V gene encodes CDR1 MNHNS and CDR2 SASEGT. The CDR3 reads CASRATGHLTEAFF. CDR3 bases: TGTGCCAGCAGAGCCACGGGACACCTCACTGAAGCTTTCTTT.